These T cell receptor beta chains were read from a single sample in a study of T cell changes during pregnancy in multiple sclerosis. Generated by immunoSEQ multiplex PCR, the TCRdb table keeps only in-frame clones and is missing some. This sample has about 63,000 clones; 90% to 95% occur once, and the top ten carry 3.2%. Source: CD8+ T cells from peripheral blood mononuclear cells, taken in the second trimester of pregnancy. The receptors were sampled from a female donor with multiple sclerosis, enrolled in a pregnancy study. Both conserved end residues are part of each CDR3. A D gene is named only where the DNA matches it firmly. Clone size is not always given. Where it is, it says once, few, many or a class for expanded clones.

cdr3_nt | cdr3_aa | clone_size | d_call | cdr3_length | j_call | v_call
TGCGCCAGCAGCCCCCTACAGGGGGCCATAAACACTGAAGCTTTCTTT | CASSPLQGAINTEAFF | - | TRBD1 | 16 | TRBJ1-1 | TRBV5-1
TGTGCCAGCAGCGGAGGCGGTAACTATGGCTACACCTTC | CASSGGGNYGYTF | - | - | 13 | TRBJ1-2 | TRBV7-2
TGTGCCAGCAGTTTACACAGAACTAACTATGGCTACACCTTC | CASSLHRTNYGYTF | - | - | 14 | TRBJ1-2 | TRBV27
TGTGCCAGCAGCTTATTGGTAGCGGGCAAAAACATTCAGTACTTC | CASSLLVAGKNIQYF | - | TRBD2 | 15 | TRBJ2-4 | TRBV7-2
TGTGCCAGTAGTATGGGTAGCGGACCCTACAATGAGCAGTTCTTC | CASSMGSGPYNEQFF | - | - | 15 | TRBJ2-1 | TRBV19
TGTGCCAGCAGCAGGGGTTTGGCAGATACGCAGTATTTT | CASSRGLADTQYF | - | - | 13 | TRBJ2-3 | TRBV27
TGCGCCAGCAGCTTGGACCCGGGACAGGGAAGGTACAATGAGCAGTTCTTC | CASSLDPGQGRYNEQFF | once | TRBD1 | 17 | TRBJ2-1 | TRBV5-1
TGTGCCAGCAGTTACTCCGGGGGGAACACTGAAGCTTTCTTT | CASSYSGGNTEAFF | - | - | 14 | TRBJ1-1 | TRBV6-5
TGTGCAAGTCGCTTAGGCCGGGACAGGGGTTGGGGTCAGCCCCAGCATTTT | CASRLGRDRGWGQPQHF | - | - | 17 | TRBJ1-5 | TRBV12-2
TGTGCCAGTAGCCCTTACAGGGAAAAAGGGGTGAACACTGAAGCTTTCTTT | CASSPYREKGVNTEAFF | - | - | 17 | TRBJ1-1 | TRBV19
TGTGCCAGCAGCGCATCCGGGACAGGGGTGAGAGGCTACACCTTC | CASSASGTGVRGYTF | - | TRBD1 | 15 | TRBJ1-2 | TRBV9
TGTGCCAGCAGTCACAGGGGGAATAGCAATCAGCCCCAGCATTTT | CASSHRGNSNQPQHF | once | TRBD1 | 15 | TRBJ1-5 | TRBV6-6
TGTGCCAGCAGTTTGGCAAACTGGGAGGAGCAGTTCTTC | CASSLANWEEQFF | - | - | 13 | TRBJ2-1 | TRBV28
TGCGCCAGCAGCCCCCAGGGTACGGGCTACACCTTC | CASSPQGTGYTF | - | - | 12 | TRBJ1-2 | TRBV4-1
TGCGCCAGCGCCGACAGGGGCCCACACAATGAGCAGTTCTTC | CASADRGPHNEQFF | - | TRBD1 | 14 | TRBJ2-1 | TRBV10-2
TGTGCCAGCGACTGGAGCTATGGCTACACCTTC | CASDWSYGYTF | - | - | 11 | TRBJ1-2 | TRBV2
TGCGCCAGCAGCTTCCGACAGGGCTACGAGCAGTACTTC | CASSFRQGYEQYF | - | TRBD1 | 13 | TRBJ2-7 | TRBV5-1
TGTGCCAGCAGTGGGTCCGTAGATGACTACACCTTC | CASSGSVDDYTF | few | - | 12 | TRBJ1-2 | TRBV2
TGCAGCGTCACCGACTCGCGGGCTTTCTTT | CSVTDSRAFF | - | - | 10 | TRBJ1-1 | TRBV29-1
TGTGCCAGCAGCACACGAACCTACGAGCAGTACTTC | CASSTRTYEQYF | once | - | 12 | TRBJ2-7 | TRBV7-9
TGTGCCAGCAGTACTTTACGGACAGGGGCGAACACCGGGGAGCTGTTTTTT | CASSTLRTGANTGELFF | - | TRBD1 | 17 | TRBJ2-2 | TRBV28
TGTGCCAGCAGTTTCCTGGTGGGGGGCTCTGGAAACACCATATATTTT | CASSFLVGGSGNTIYF | - | - | 16 | TRBJ1-3 | TRBV28
TGTGCCAGCTCACTTACCGGGACTAGCGGGAGGGACGAGCAGTACTTC | CASSLTGTSGRDEQYF | - | TRBD2 | 16 | TRBJ2-7 | TRBV18
TGCGCCAGCAGCCAAGACGGGACAGGGCGCTACGAGCAGTACTTC | CASSQDGTGRYEQYF | - | TRBD1 | 15 | TRBJ2-7 | TRBV4-1
TGTGCCAGCAGCCCCAGCCTAGGGGCTAGCTCCTACGAGCAGTACTTC | CASSPSLGASSYEQYF | - | - | 16 | TRBJ2-7 | TRBV7-9
TGTGCCAGCAGTTTATACAGTTACAGCACAGATACGCAGTATTTT | CASSLYSYSTDTQYF | once | - | 15 | TRBJ2-3 | TRBV27
TGTGCCAGCAGCAAACCCTCCTGGACTTCAAATCAGCCCCAGCATTTT | CASSKPSWTSNQPQHF | - | - | 16 | TRBJ1-5 | TRBV21-1
TGTGCCAGCAGCGACGGGTCCCCCTACAATGAGCAGTTCTTC | CASSDGSPYNEQFF | - | - | 14 | TRBJ2-1 | TRBV9
TGTGCCAGCAGTTTAAGCAACTCCCCCCTCGAAGAGCAGTTCTTC | CASSLSNSPLEEQFF | - | - | 15 | TRBJ2-1 | TRBV28
TGCGCCAGCAGCTTGGACACAATCTATGGCTACACCTTC | CASSLDTIYGYTF | - | - | 13 | TRBJ1-2 | TRBV5-1
TGTGCCAGCAGTTTACTAGCGGGAGGGACAGATACGCAGTATTTT | CASSLLAGGTDTQYF | - | TRBD2 | 15 | TRBJ2-3 | TRBV27
TGTGCCAGCAGCGCCCGACTAGCGGGATCACAGTTCTTC | CASSARLAGSQFF | - | TRBD2 | 13 | TRBJ2-1 | TRBV7-7
TGTGCCAGCAGCGTCTCTACGATTAGCTCCTACAATGAGCAGTTCTTC | CASSVSTISSYNEQFF | - | - | 16 | TRBJ2-1 | TRBV9
TGTGCCAGCGGCCTGCGGGAAGAGACCCAGTACTTC | CASGLREETQYF | - | - | 12 | TRBJ2-5 | TRBV27
TGCGCCAGCAGCTTGAAGGGACAGGTCTATGGCTACACCTTC | CASSLKGQVYGYTF | - | TRBD1 | 14 | TRBJ1-2 | TRBV5-1
TGTGCCAGCAGTCCCAGGGGGCCTAACTATGGCTACACCTTC | CASSPRGPNYGYTF | - | TRBD1 | 14 | TRBJ1-2 | TRBV6-1
TGCGCCAGCAGCCAAACAGGGACTGGGGCCAACGTCCTGACTTTC | CASSQTGTGANVLTF | - | - | 15 | TRBJ2-6 | TRBV4-3
TGTGCCAGCAGCAGTGGACAGGGATATTCTGAAGCTTTCTTT | CASSSGQGYSEAFF | - | TRBD1 | 14 | TRBJ1-1 | TRBV9
TGTGCCTGGAGTCTTTTAGGGGGACAGCCCCAGCATTTT | CAWSLLGGQPQHF | - | - | 13 | TRBJ1-5 | TRBV30
TGTGCCAGCAGCCCCACAGAGAGAAACAGGCTACCCGAGCAGTACTTC | CASSPTERNRLPEQYF | - | - | 16 | TRBJ2-7 | TRBV9
TGTGCCAGCAGCCTGCCTACAGCTTTATCTGGAAACACCATATATTTT | CASSLPTALSGNTIYF | - | - | 16 | TRBJ1-3 | TRBV7-9
TGTGCCAGCGGGGGTGAGCAGTTCTTC | CASGGEQFF | - | - | 9 | TRBJ2-1 | TRBV19
TGTGCCAGCAGTTTAAGGGGTTACACTGAAGCTTTCTTT | CASSLRGYTEAFF | - | - | 13 | TRBJ1-1 | TRBV27
TGTGCCAGCTTGCGGGGGCCGGCACTGACCTTC | CASLRGPALTF | once | - | 11 | TRBJ1-2 | TRBV9